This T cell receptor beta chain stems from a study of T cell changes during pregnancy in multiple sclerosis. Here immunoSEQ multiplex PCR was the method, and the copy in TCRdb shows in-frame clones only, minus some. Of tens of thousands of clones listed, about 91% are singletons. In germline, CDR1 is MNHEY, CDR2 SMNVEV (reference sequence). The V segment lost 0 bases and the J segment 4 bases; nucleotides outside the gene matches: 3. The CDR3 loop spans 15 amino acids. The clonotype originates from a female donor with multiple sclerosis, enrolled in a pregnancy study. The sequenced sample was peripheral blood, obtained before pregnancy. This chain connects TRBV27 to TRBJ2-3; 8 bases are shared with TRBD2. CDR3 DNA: TGTGCCAGCAGTTTATCAGCGGGAGCGGCAGATACGCAGTATTTT. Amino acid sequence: CASSLSAGAADTQYF.